The 25 T cell receptor beta chains below all came from one sample that was sequenced in a study of blood T cell repertoires in COVID-19. Only in-frame clones appear in the TCRdb table, and some are missing; sequencing was by immunoSEQ multiplex PCR. This table holds some 110,000 clones, less than 90% found once. Sequencing was carried out using peripheral blood. All receptors come from a human donor in a cohort sampled during active COVID-19.

The V call is TRBV15, the J call TRBJ2-7; 7 nucleotides agree with TRBD2. The germline CDR1 and CDR2 sequences are LNHNV and YYDKDF (reference sequence). The CDR3 sequence is 16 residues long. V shed 1 base and J 2 bases; nucleotides not matched to a gene: 8. The CDR3 DNA follows: TGTGCCACCAGCAGAGGTAATAGCGGGCGTACCTACGAGCAGTACTTC. Translated: CATSRGNSGRTYEQYF.

The genes are TRBV18 and TRBJ2-3, with a weak D call TRBD1 (5 bases). The germline V and J ends were trimmed by 5 bases and 6 bases, with 9 bases remaining between them. The CDR3 totals 12 residues. The germline CDR1 and CDR2 sequences are KGHSH and LQKENI. The CDR3 region is CASSANRDTQYF. The CDR3 bases are TGTGCCAGCTCAGCCAACAGGGATACGCAGTATTTT.

This chain joins TRBV11-3 and TRBJ2-7; no firm D call. Germline V lookup: CDR1 SGHNT, CDR2 YENEEA. The V gene lost 4 bases and the J gene lost 3 bases, with 4 bases spanning the gap. This CDR3 region has 11 residues. The chain's CDR3 is CASSSVYEQYF. The CDR3 nucleotides are TGTGCCAGCAGCTCCGTCTACGAGCAGTACTTC. The full variable domain, in which reference TRBV11-3 and TRBJ2-7 provide the parts outside the CDR3, is EAGVVQSPRYKIIEKKQPVAFWCNPISGHNTLYWYLQNLGQGPELLIRYENEEAVDDSQLPKDRFSAERLKGVDSTLKIQPAELGDSAVYLCASSSVYEQYFGPGTRLTVT.

This clone was recorded a few times. This chain uses TRBV7-9 with TRBJ2-7, with unresolved D. The CDR3 has 15 residues. V lost 6 bases to trimming and J lost 0 bases, with 15 bases between them. The V gene's germline CDR1 is SEHNR and CDR2 FQNEAQ (reference sequence). In DNA form, the CDR3 reads TGTGCCAGCAGTTACGGAGAGAGACTCTCCTACGAGCAGTACTTC. Translation: CASSYGERLSYEQYF.

This chain connects TRBV5-4 to TRBJ1-4; unclear D gene. The CDR3 covers 13 residues. Trimming stripped 1 base from V and 8 bases from J, with 9 bases between. Germline V CDR1 and CDR2: SGHNT, YYREEE (reference sequence). The CDR3 DNA reads TGTGCCAGCAGCTTGTCGGGCGGGGAAAAACTGTTTTTT. Protein: CASSLSGGEKLFF.

The CDR3 nucleotides read TGTGCCAGCAGCTCGGGACAGAGGGACGAGCAGTACTTC. Its protein product is CASSSGQRDEQYF. The rearrangement uses TRBV11-2 and TRBJ2-7; 7 bases are shared with TRBD1. V was pared by 4 bases and J by 5 bases, with 5 bases of the junction left unmatched. The CDR3 covers 13 residues. Germline values: CDR1 SGHAT, CDR2 FQNNGV.

This sequence joins TRBV2 and TRBJ2-7; 9 nucleotides line up with TRBD1. CDR3 length equals 12 residues. The V gene end was trimmed by 5 bases and the J gene end by 9 bases; junction bases not matched to a gene: 5. The V gene's germline CDR1 is SNHLY and CDR2 FYNNEI. In nucleotides, the CDR3 is TGTGCCAGCAGTTCGACAGGGGGAGGGCAGTACTTC. Its translation: CASSSTGGGQYF.

The chain combines TRBV15 with TRBJ2-1, with 10 bases aligning to TRBD2. With V trimmed by 0 bases and J by 6 bases, 11 bases remained unmatched. Germline-derived CDR1 and CDR2 are LNHNV and YYDKDF (reference sequence). The CDR3 is 18 residues long. Here the CDR3 reads CATSRDRRAGGNLNEQFF. CDR3 in DNA: TGTGCCACCAGCAGAGATAGGAGAGCGGGGGGGAACCTCAATGAGCAGTTCTTC.

This chain links TRBV6-8 with TRBJ2-4; D not resolved. The V and J ends lost 6 bases and 9 bases respectively, with 9 bases between them. CDR1 and CDR2 (germline): MNHGY, SAAAGT. The CDR3 is 11 amino acids. The CDR3 region is CASRPPGIQYF. The CDR3 bases are TGTGCCAGCAGACCCCCAGGCATTCAGTACTTC.

This sequence joins TRBV30 and TRBJ2-1, with no clear D. Germline values: CDR1 GTSNPN, CDR2 SVGIG (reference sequence). With 3 bases removed from V and 9 bases from J, the gap between germline ends came to 15 bases. CDR3 length: 13 amino acids. This CDR3 reads CAWRAPPATEQFF. The CDR3 DNA reads as TGTGCCTGGAGGGCCCCCCCAGCGACTGAGCAGTTCTTC.

The V call is TRBV30, the J call TRBJ1-6, with TRBD1 as a possible D gene (5 bases). The CDR3 loop spans 15 amino acids. Germline-derived CDR1 and CDR2 are GTSNPN and SVGIG (reference sequence). Between the trimmed V and J ends, which lost 3 bases and 9 bases, there was a span of 18 bases. For the CDR3, the DNA is TGTGCCTGGAGATCTATCGGGGGATCGCTTTCACCCCTCCACTTT. As protein: CAWRSIGGSLSPLHF. The full variable domain, rest sourced from reference TRBV30 and TRBJ1-6, is SQTIHQWPATLVQPVGSPLSLECTVEGTSNPNLYWYRQAAGRGLQLLFYSVGIGQISSEVPQNLSASRPQDRQFILSSKKLLLSDSGFYLCAWRSIGGSLSPLHFGNGTRLTVT.

CDR3 residues: CASSPGQGRDYGYTF. As DNA, the CDR3 is TGTGCCAGCAGCCCAGGACAGGGGAGAGACTATGGCTACACCTTC. The chain is built from TRBV5-4 and TRBJ1-2, with TRBD1 matching over 9 bases. This CDR3 has 15 amino acids. The V segment lost 4 bases and the J segment 3 bases; nucleotides outside the gene matches: 7. In germline, CDR1 is SGHNT, CDR2 YYREEE (reference sequence).

The rearrangement links TRBV3-1 (or the pseudogene TRBV3-2) to TRBJ2-3, with a tentative D call TRBD2 (5 bases). V was shortened by 4 bases and J by 2 bases, with 19 bases between the two germline ends. This CDR3 is built from 17 residues. The germline V gene encodes CDR1 LGHDT and CDR2 YNNKEL (reference sequence). Here the CDR3 DNA reads TGTGCCAGCAGCCCCAAACCCATCGACTATTCCACAGATACGCAGTATTTT. As protein: CASSPKPIDYSTDTQYF.

The chain has TRBV4-1 and TRBJ2-3; D possibly corresponds to TRBD2 (6 bases). Germline V gene lookup returns CDR1 MGHRA and CDR2 YSYEKL. This CDR3 contains 12 residues. V was cut by 0 bases and J by 14 bases, with 12 bases left in between. Here the CDR3 DNA reads TGCGCCAGCAGCCAAGAGAGGAGGGTACGGTATTTT. Its translation: CASSQERRVRYF.

About this clone itself: A junction boundary mismatches the germline segment, possibly from a read error. The genes are TRBV2 and TRBJ2-2, with a weak D call TRBD1 (6 bases). CDR1 and CDR2 (germline): SNHLY, FYNNEI. This CDR3 is built from 18 residues. Written as DNA, the CDR3 is TGTGCCAGCAGCGAAGCGCTAACATCAGGGGTCGTCACCGGGGAGCTGTTTTTT. It specifies CASSEALTSGVVTGELFF.

The V call is TRBV19, the J call TRBJ2-3; possible D gene TRBD1, 6 bases. Germline CDR1 and CDR2: LNHDA and SQIVND (reference sequence). Trimming cost V 4 bases and J 5 bases, with 13 bases left between them. This CDR3 is built from 14 residues. The CDR3 DNA reads TGTGCCAGTAGTACTCAGGGGAGTCAAGATACGCAGTATTTT. It is translated as CASSTQGSQDTQYF.

This clone was observed a few times. This chain links TRBV28 with TRBJ2-1; TRBD1 might be the D (5 bases). This CDR3 is built from 12 residues. Germline-derived CDR1 and CDR2 are MDHEN and SYDVKM. Trimming removed 5 bases at V and 10 bases at J, with 12 bases between. The CDR3 region is CASSPLRQEQFF. CDR3 DNA sequence: TGTGCCAGCAGTCCCCTAAGACAGGAGCAGTTCTTC.

V and J are TRBV19 and TRBJ2-2; TRBD1 matches at 8 bases. After removal of 6 bases from V and 4 bases from J, the junction contained 7 bases not matched to a gene. From germline, CDR1 is LNHDA and CDR2 SQIVND (reference sequence). The CDR3 is 15 residues long. CDR3 coding DNA: TGTGCCAGTAGCCACGGACAGGGTCGCACCGGGGAGCTGTTTTTT. It yields the protein CASSHGQGRTGELFF.

The V gene is TRBV20-1, the J gene TRBJ1-1, with D perhaps matching TRBD1 (5 bases). This CDR3 has 16 amino acids. Germline lookup yields CDR1 DFQATT and CDR2 SNEGSKA (reference sequence). V gave up 3 bases and J gave up 5 bases, with 22 bases separating them. In DNA, the CDR3 is TGCAGTGCTAGTGGTCAGGGAACTATTGGAGGGACTGAAGCTTTCTTT. This translates into CSASGQGTIGGTEAFF.

CDR3 residues: CASSSPGGMPQHF. The CDR3 DNA is TGTGCCAGCAGCTCCCCAGGGGGCATGCCCCAGCATTTT. The chain couples TRBV7-2 to TRBJ1-5; 8 nucleotides match TRBD1. The V gene's germline CDR1 is SGHTA and CDR2 FQGNSA. Trimming removed 4 bases from V and 9 bases from J; junction bases left unmatched: 5. The CDR3 length is 13 residues.

The genes are TRBV5-1 and TRBJ1-1; 7 bases are a match to TRBD1. The J segment lost 4 bases and the V segment lost 0 bases, leaving 6 bases of the junction unmatched. The CDR3 length is 15 residues. From germline, CDR1 is SGHRS and CDR2 YFSETQ. The DNA for the CDR3 is TGCGCCAGCAGCTTGGTAGTGACAGGGCGCACTGAAGCTTTCTTT. Translated: CASSLVVTGRTEAFF.

The V call is TRBV6-2 or TRBV6-3, the J call TRBJ2-3; a possible D gene is TRBD2 (5 bases). Trimming shortened V by 6 bases and J by 1 base, and 20 bases separated the two germline ends. Germline V gives CDR1 MNHEY, CDR2 SVGEGT. There are 17 residues in the CDR3. The CDR3: CASSTTRALHGTDTQYF. As DNA, the CDR3 is TGTGCCAGCAGCACCACGAGGGCGTTACACGGCACAGATACGCAGTATTTT.

In DNA form, the CDR3 reads TGTGCCAGTAGTATTCCTAGCGGGAGGGATATAGCCAAAAACATTCAGTACTTC. Protein sequence: CASSIPSGRDIAKNIQYF. This chain joins TRBV19 and TRBJ2-4; the match to TRBD2 covers 12 bases. Trimming removed 3 bases from V and 0 bases from J; junction bases left unmatched: 6. Germline values: CDR1 LNHDA, CDR2 SQIVND (reference sequence). The CDR3 has 18 residues.

This clone was picked up one time. CDR3 DNA sequence: TGCGCCAGCAGCTTAGAATGGACAGGGGGCTCGGAGACCCAGTACTTC. The encoded protein is CASSLEWTGGSETQYF. The rearrangement links TRBV5-1 to TRBJ2-5, with 11 bases identical to TRBD1. CDR1 is SGHRS and CDR2 is YFSETQ in the germline V gene. The ends lost 2 bases at V and 5 bases at J; junction bases unmatched: 8. The CDR3 extends over 16 amino acids. The variable domain in full, completed from reference TRBV5-1 and TRBJ2-5, reads KAGVTQTPRYLIKTRGQQVTLSCSPISGHRSVSWYQQTPGQGLQFLFEYFSETQRNKGNFPGRFSGRQFSNSRSEMNVSTLELGDSALYLCASSLEWTGGSETQYFGPGTRLLVL.

This chain connects TRBV18 to TRBJ2-7; a weak D match, TRBD2 (6 bases). CDR1 KGHSH and CDR2 LQKENI come from the germline V gene. The V and J ends lost 4 bases and 0 bases respectively, with 16 bases between them. The CDR3 is made up of 16 amino acids. The DNA for the CDR3 is TGTGCCAGCTCACGCGGTACCGCCGGGGGCTCCTACGAGCAGTACTTC. Amino acids: CASSRGTAGGSYEQYF.